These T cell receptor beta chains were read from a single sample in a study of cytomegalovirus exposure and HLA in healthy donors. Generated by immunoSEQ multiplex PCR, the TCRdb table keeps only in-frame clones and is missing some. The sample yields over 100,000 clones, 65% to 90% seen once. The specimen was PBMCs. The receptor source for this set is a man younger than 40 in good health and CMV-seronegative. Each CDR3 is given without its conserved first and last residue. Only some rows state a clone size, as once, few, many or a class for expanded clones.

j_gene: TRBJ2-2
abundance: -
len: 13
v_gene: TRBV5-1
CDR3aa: ASSFRDRNTGELF

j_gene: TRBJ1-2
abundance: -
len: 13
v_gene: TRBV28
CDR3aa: ASSLYRGGIYGYT

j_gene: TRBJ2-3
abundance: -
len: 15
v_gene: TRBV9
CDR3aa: ASSVLQGPFGTDTQY

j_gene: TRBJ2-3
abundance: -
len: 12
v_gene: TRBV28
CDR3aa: ASRSGAAGDTQY

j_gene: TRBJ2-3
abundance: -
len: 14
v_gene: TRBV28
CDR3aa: ASSPKQVYATDTQY

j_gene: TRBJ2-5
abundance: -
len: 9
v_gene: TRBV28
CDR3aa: ASSFGETQY

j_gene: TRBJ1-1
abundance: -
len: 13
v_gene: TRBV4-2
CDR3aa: ASSHKSDRVTEAF

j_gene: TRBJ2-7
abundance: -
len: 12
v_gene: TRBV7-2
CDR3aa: ASSLEGANYEQY

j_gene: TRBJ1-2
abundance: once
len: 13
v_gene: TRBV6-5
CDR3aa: ASGREGHPGCGYT

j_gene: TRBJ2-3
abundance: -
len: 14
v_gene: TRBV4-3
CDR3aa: ASSQTWRQAEDTQY

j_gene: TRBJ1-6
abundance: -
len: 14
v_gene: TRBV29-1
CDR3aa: SYRDTRSSYNSPLH

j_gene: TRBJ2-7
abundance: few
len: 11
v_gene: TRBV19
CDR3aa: ASSIGAVYEQY

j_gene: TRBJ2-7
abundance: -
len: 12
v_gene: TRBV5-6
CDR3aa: ASTPAGGPYEQY

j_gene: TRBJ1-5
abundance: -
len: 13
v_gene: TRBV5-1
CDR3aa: ASRESGTDNQPQH

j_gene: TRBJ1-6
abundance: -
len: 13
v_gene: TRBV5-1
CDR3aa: ASSPGDRGRSPLH

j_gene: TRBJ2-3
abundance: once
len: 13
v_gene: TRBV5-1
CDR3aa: ASSSQGISTDTQY

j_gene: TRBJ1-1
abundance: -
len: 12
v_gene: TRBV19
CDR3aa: ASIPGSGNTEAF

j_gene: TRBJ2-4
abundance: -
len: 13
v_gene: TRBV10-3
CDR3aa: AISERGAAKNIQY

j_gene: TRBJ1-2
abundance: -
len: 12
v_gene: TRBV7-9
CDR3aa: ASSLLTGFSGYT

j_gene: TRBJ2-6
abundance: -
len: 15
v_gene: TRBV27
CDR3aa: ASNSEGYSSGANVLT

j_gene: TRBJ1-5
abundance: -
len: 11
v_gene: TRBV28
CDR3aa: ASTPGHEEPQH

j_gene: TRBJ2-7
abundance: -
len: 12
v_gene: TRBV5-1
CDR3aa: ASSIGDIGYEQY